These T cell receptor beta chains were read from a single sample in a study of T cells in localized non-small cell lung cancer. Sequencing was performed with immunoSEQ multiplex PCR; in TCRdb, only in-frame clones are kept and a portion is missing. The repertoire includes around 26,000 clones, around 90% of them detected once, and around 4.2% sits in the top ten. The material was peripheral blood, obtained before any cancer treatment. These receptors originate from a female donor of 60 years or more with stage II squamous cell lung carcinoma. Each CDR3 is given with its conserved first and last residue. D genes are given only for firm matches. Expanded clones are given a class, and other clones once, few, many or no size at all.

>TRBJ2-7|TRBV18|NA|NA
TGTGCCAGCTCAGTGACACCCTCCTACGAGCAGTACTTC
CASSVTPSYEQYF
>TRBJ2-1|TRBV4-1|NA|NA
TGCGCCAGCAGCCATTCCAGGACGGGCGGTGAGCAGTTCTTC
CASSHSRTGGEQFF
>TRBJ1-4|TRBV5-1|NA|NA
TGCGCCAGCAGCTTGGCCAGTGCAACTAATGAAAAACTGTTTTTT
CASSLASATNEKLFF
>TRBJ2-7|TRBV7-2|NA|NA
TGTGCCAGCAGCGTGGGTTCTTTCACTTCCTACGAGCAGTACTTC
CASSVGSFTSYEQYF
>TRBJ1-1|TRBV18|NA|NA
TGTGCCAGCTCACCAGATCTGGGTAACACTGAAGCTTTCTTT
CASSPDLGNTEAFF
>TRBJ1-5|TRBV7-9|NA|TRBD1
TGTGCCAGCAGCTTAAAGGGGGCAGGGCCTGATCAGCCCCAGCATTTT
CASSLKGAGPDQPQHF
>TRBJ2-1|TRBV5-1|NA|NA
TGCGCCAGCAGCTTGGGGGGCCCCATCAATGAGCAGTTCTTC
CASSLGGPINEQFF
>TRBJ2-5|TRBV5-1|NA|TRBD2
TGCGCCAGCAGCTTGAGTACTAGCGGTGAGACCCAGTACTTC
CASSLSTSGETQYF
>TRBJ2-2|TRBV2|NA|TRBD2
TGTGCCAGCACTGAAAGGGGACTAGCGGGAGGGTACACCGGGGAGCTGTTTTTT
CASTERGLAGGYTGELFF
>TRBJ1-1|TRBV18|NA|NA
TGTGCCAGCTCACCACCGTCCAGGAGCACTGAAGCTTTCTTT
CASSPPSRSTEAFF
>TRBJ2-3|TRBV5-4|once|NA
TGTGCCAGCAGCCAGAGTGGGGTAGTGGGAACAGATACGCAGTATTTT
CASSQSGVVGTDTQYF
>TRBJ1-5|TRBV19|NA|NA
TGTGCCAGTAGTAGAGACGCTTATAGCAATCAGCCCCAGCATTTT
CASSRDAYSNQPQHF
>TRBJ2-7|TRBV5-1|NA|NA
TGCGCCAGCAGCGCCAATTCCTACGAGCAGTACTTC
CASSANSYEQYF
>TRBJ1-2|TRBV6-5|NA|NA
TGTGCCAGCAGTTACGGCGGGGGTGATGGCTACACCTTC
CASSYGGGDGYTF
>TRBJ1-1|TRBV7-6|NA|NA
TGTGCCAGCAGCCCCGGGACGTGGGCCACTGAAGCTTTCTTT
CASSPGTWATEAFF
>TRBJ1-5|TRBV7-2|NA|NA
TGTGCCAGCAGCTTAGATTTCAGGGTCGATCAGCCCCAGCATTTT
CASSLDFRVDQPQHF
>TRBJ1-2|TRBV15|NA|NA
TGTGCCACCAGCAGAGAAGGCTATGGCTACACCTTC
CATSREGYGYTF
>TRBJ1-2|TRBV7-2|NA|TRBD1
TGTGCCAGCAGCTTAATTTTCGACAGGGGGCCCGATGGCTACACCTTC
CASSLIFDRGPDGYTF
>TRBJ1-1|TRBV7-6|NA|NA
TGTGCCAGCACCGCTTTGGGGGCTGAAGCTTTCTTT
CASTALGAEAFF
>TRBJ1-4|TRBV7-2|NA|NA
TGTGCCAGCAGCTTGAGCGGAAGTAATGAAAAACTGTTTTTT
CASSLSGSNEKLFF
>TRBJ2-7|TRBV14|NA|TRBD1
TGTGCCAGCAGCCAAGCCTGGACAGGCTACGAGCAGTACTTC
CASSQAWTGYEQYF
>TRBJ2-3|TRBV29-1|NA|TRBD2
TGCAGCGTCCATGGGACTAGCGGGGGGTCAGATACGCAGTATTTT
CSVHGTSGGSDTQYF
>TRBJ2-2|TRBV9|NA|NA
TGTGCCAGCAGCGTGTACTCATCCGGGGAGCTGTTTTTT
CASSVYSSGELFF
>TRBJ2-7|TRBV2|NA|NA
TGTGCCAGCTTTGCCCGGTACGAGCAGTACTTC
CASFARYEQYF
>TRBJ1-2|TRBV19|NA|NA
TGTGCCAGTAGAGCGGGGGGCACTGGCTACACCTTC
CASRAGGTGYTF
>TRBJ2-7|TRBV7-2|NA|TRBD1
TGTGCCAGCAGCTTAAAGACAGGGAACCACGAGCAGTACTTC
CASSLKTGNHEQYF
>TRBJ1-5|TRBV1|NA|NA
TGCACCAGCAGCCAAGGGGCACTGGGCAGGGGCTATAGCAATCAGCCCCAGCATTTT
CTSSQGALGRGYSNQPQHF
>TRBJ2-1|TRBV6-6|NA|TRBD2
TGTGCCAGCGACCTAGCGGGTTTTTACAATGAGCAGTTCTTC
CASDLAGFYNEQFF
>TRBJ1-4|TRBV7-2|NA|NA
TGTGCCAGCAGCTCCAGGCCGCGGGGGACTAATGAAAAACTGTTTTTT
CASSSRPRGTNEKLFF
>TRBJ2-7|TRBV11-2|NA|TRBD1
TGTGCCAGCAGCTTAGGAAAAGACAGGGGGCGATCCAACTACGAGCAGTACTTC
CASSLGKDRGRSNYEQYF
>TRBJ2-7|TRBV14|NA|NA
TGTGCCAGCAGCCACCCCCTCTCGGGCCCACAGCGGCTCTACGAGCAGTACTTC
CASSHPLSGPQRLYEQYF
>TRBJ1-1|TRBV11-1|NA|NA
TGTGCCAGCAGCGTTCAGACTCCGAACACTGAAGCTTTCTTT
CASSVQTPNTEAFF
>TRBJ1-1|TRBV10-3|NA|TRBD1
TGTGCCATCAGTGAGCCAGGGGGGACTGAAGCTTTCTTT
CAISEPGGTEAFF
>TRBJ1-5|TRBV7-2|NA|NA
TGTGCCAGCAGCTCCTCCTCCATAACGCCCCAGCATTTT
CASSSSSITPQHF
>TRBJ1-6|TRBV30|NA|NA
TGTGCCTGGAGTGTGCGACAGCTCTATAATTCACCCCTCCACTTT
CAWSVRQLYNSPLHF
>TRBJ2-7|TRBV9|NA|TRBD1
TGTGCCAGCAGCGTAGGGGACAGGGTAGGAACCTACGAGCAGTACTTC
CASSVGDRVGTYEQYF
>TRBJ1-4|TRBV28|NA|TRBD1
TGTGCCAGCAGTTTGGGGACAGGGATGGGAAGGGGACTGTTTTTT
CASSLGTGMGRGLFF
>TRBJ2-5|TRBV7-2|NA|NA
TGTGCCAGCAGCTTTAGGACAGGAGGGGAGACCCAGTACTTC
CASSFRTGGETQYF
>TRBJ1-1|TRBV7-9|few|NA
TGTGCCAGCAGCTTACGGCCCAACACTGAAGCTTTCTTT
CASSLRPNTEAFF
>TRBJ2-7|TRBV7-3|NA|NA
TGTGCCAGCAGCGCAGCAGGGGATGCCTACGAGCAGTACTTC
CASSAAGDAYEQYF
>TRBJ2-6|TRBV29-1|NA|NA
TGCAGCGTTAGGCAGGTAATCTCTGGGGCCAACGTCCTGACTTTC
CSVRQVISGANVLTF
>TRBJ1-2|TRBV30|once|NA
TGTGCCTGGAGTGTGTCAGGGTTCAATGGCTACACCTTC
CAWSVSGFNGYTF
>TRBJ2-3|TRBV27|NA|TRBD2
TGTGCCAGCAGTTTACTGTGGAGCGGGGGGGCCTATCGCACAGATACGCAGTATTTT
CASSLLWSGGAYRTDTQYF
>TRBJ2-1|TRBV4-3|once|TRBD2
TGCGCCAGCAGCCAAGAGATCGTCGGGGGGTCCTCGAGCTCCTACAATGAGCAGTTCTTC
CASSQEIVGGSSSSYNEQFF
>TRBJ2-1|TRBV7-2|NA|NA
TGTGCCAGCAGCTTGGAACAGGGACGGGGGCAGTTCTTC
CASSLEQGRGQFF
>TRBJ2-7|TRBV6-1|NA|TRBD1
TGTGCCAGCACTAGGGGGTATACAGGGGCCGAGCAGTACTTC
CASTRGYTGAEQYF
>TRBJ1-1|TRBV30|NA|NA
TGTGCCTGGAGTGACCGGGCAGTCGCTGAAGCTTTCTTT
CAWSDRAVAEAFF
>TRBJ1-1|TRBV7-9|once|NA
TGTGCCAGCAGCCCTAAGGGGTCGGTGAGAACTGAAGCTTTCTTT
CASSPKGSVRTEAFF
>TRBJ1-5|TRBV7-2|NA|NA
TGTGCCAGCAGCTCGACGTTGCCCAATGCCCAGCATTTT
CASSSTLPNAQHF
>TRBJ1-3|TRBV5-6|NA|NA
TGTGCCAGCAGCCGATATGGGTATGACTCTGGAAACACCATATATTTT
CASSRYGYDSGNTIYF
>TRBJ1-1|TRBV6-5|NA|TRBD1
TGTGCCAGCAGTTACGCCAGGACAGGGGAATTAAAAGCTTTCTTT
CASSYARTGELKAFF
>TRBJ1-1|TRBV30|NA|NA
TGTGCCTGGAGTGTATACGGGGGATTTACTGAAGCTTTCTTT
CAWSVYGGFTEAFF
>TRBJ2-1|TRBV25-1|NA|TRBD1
TGTGCCAGCAGCACAGGGGGCGCGTACAATGAGCAGTTCTTC
CASSTGGAYNEQFF
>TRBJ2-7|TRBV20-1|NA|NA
TGCAGTGCTAGAGATGGGTACGAGCAGTACTTC
CSARDGYEQYF
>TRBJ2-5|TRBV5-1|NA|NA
TGCGCCAGCAGCTCCGTGGGGGAAGAGACCCAGTACTTC
CASSSVGEETQYF